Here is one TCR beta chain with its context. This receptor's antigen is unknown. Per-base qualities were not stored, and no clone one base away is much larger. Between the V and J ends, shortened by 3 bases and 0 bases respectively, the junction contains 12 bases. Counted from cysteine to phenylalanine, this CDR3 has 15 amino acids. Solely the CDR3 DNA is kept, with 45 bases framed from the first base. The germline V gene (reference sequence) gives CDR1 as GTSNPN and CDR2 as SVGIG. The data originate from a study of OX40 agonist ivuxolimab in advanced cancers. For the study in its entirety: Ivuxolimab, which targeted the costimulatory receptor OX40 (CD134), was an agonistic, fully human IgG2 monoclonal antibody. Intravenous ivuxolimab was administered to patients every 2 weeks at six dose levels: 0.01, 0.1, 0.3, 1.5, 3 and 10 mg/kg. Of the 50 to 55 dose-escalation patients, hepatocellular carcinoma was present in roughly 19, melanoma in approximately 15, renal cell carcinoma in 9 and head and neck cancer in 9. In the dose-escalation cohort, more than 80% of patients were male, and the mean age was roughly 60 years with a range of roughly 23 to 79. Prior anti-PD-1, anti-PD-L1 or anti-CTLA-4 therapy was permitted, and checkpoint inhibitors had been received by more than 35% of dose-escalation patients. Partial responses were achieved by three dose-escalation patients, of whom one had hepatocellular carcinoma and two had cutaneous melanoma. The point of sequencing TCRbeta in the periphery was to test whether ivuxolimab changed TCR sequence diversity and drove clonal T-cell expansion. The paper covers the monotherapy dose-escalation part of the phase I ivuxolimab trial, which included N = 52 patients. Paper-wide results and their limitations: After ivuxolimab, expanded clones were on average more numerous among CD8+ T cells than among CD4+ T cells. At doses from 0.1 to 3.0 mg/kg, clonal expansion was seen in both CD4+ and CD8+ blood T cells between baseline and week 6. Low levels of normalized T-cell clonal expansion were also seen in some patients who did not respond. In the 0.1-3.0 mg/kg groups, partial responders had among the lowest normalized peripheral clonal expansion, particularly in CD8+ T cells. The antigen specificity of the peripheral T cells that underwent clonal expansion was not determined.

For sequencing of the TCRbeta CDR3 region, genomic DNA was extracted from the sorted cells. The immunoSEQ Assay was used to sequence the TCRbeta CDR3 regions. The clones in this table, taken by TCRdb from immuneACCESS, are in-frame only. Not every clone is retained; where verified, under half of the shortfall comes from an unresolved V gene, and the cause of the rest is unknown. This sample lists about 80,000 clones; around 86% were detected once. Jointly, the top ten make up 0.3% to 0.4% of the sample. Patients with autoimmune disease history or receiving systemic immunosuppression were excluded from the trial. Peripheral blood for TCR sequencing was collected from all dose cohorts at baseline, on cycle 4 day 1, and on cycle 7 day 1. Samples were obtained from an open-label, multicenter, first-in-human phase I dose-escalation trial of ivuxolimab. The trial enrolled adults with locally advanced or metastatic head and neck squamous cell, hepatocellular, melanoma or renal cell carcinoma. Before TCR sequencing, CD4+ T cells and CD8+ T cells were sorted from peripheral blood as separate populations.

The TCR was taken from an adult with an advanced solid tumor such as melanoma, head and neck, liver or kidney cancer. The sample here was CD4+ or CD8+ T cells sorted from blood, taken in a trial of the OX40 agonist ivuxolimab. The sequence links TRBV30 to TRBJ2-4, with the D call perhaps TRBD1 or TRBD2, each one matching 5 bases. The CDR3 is CAWSAWDLAKNIQYF. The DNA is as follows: TGTGCCTGGAGCGCCTGGGACCTAGCCAAAAACATTCAGTACTTC.